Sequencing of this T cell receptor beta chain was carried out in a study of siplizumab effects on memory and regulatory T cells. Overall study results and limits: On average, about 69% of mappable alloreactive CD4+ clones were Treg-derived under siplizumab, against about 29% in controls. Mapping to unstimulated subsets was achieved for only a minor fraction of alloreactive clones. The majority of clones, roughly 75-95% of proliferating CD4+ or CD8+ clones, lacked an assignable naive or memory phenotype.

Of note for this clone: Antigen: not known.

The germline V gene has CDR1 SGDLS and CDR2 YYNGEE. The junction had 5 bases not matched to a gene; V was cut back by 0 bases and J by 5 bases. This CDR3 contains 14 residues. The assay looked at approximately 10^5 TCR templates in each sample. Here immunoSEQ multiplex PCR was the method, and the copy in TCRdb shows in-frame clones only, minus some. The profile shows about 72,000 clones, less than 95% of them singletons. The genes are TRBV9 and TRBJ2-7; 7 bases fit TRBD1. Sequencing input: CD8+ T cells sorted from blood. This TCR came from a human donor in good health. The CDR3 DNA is TGTGCCAGCAGCGTAGAGGGGGCAGAGGACGAGCAGTACTTC. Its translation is CASSVEGAEDEQYF.